Following are 20 T cell receptor beta chains from one sample sequenced in a study of cytomegalovirus exposure and HLA in healthy donors. The PCR made use of 60 Vbeta and 13 Jbeta primers. Only in-frame clones appear in the TCRdb table, and some are missing; sequencing was by immunoSEQ multiplex PCR. The sample consists of fewer than 130,000 clones, more than 60% of them appearing once. Sequencing used PBMCs. These receptors all come from a man younger than 45 in good health and CMV-seropositive.

This clone came up once. The chain carries TRBV25-1 and TRBJ2-1; 8 nucleotides match TRBD1. J lost 0 bases, V lost 4 bases, and 5 bases had no gene match. The germline gives CDR1 MGHDK, CDR2 SYGVNS. CDR3 length equals 16 residues. The CDR3 reads CASSGGQENSYNEQFF. The CDR3 DNA follows: TGTGCCAGCAGTGGGGGACAGGAAAACTCCTACAATGAGCAGTTCTTC.

This clone was seen only once. The genes are TRBV11-3 and TRBJ2-7, with TRBD1 as a possible D gene (6 bases). CDR3 length: 11 amino acids. The germline V and J ends were trimmed by 6 bases and 4 bases, with 7 bases remaining between them. Germline CDR1 is SGHNT and CDR2 is YENEEA. CDR3 coding DNA: TGTGCCAGCAGACAGGGTTACGAGCAGTACTTC. Residues: CASRQGYEQYF.

In DNA, the CDR3 is TGCGCCAGCAGCCTTTTTTCGCTAGCTCAGGACGACGAGCAGTACTTC. Its protein is CASSLFSLAQDDEQYF. The rearrangement uses TRBV5-1 and TRBJ2-7, with D possibly TRBD2 on 5 matching bases. There are 16 residues in the CDR3. Between the trimmed V and J ends, which lost 4 bases and 5 bases, there was a span of 22 bases. Germline CDR1 SGHRS, CDR2 YFSETQ.

In this sample, this clone turned up once. This sequence joins TRBV30 and TRBJ2-7; 11 bases map to TRBD1. The V gene end was trimmed by 0 bases and the J gene end by 4 bases; junction bases not matched to a gene: 2. Germline-derived CDR1 and CDR2 are GTSNPN and SVGIG (reference sequence). This CDR3 is 14 amino acids long. The CDR3 DNA is TGTGCCTGGAGTGTGTGGGACAGGGGGTACGAGCAGTACTTC. This codes for CAWSVWDRGYEQYF.

This clone showed up just a few times. The gene calls are TRBV30 and TRBJ1-1; no definite D call. The CDR3 totals 13 residues. CDR1 and CDR2 from the germline V gene are GTSNPN and SVGIG (reference sequence). V gave up 5 bases and J gave up 4 bases, with 14 bases separating them. CDR3 residues: CAWETDRGTEAFF. DNA of the CDR3: TGTGCCTGGGAGACCGACCGGGGCACTGAAGCTTTCTTT.

For this clone: The germline gene is not matched at one end of the junction; a read error may be the cause. CDR3 sequence reads: CSSSFAQGYEQYF. The CDR3 bases are TGTTCCAGCAGCTTTGCCCAGGGGTACGAGCAGTACTTC. The V gene is TRBV7-9, the J gene TRBJ2-7; D perhaps matches TRBD1 (6 bases). CDR3 length: 13 amino acids. CDR1 SEHNR and CDR2 FQNEAQ come from the germline V gene (reference sequence).

This chain connects TRBV6-1 to TRBJ1-5; no firm D call. Germline assignment: CDR1 MNHNS and CDR2 SASEGT. V lost 1 base and J lost 5, with 12 bases in between. The CDR3 contains 15 residues. The CDR3 DNA is TGTGCCAGCAGTGAAGGGGCCGGACTCTATCAGCCCCAGCATTTT. Its protein product is CASSEGAGLYQPQHF.

V is TRBV10-3 and J is TRBJ1-5; maybe TRBD1 (6 bases). This CDR3 has 12 residues. Trimming cost V 10 bases and J 3 bases, with 10 bases left between them. Germline-derived CDR1 and CDR2 are ENHRY and SYGVKD. The CDR3 sequence is CATGDNNQPQHF. The CDR3 region has the DNA TGTGCCACCGGGGACAACAATCAGCCCCAGCATTTT.

V and J are TRBV29-1 and TRBJ2-7; 10 bases match TRBD2. The V segment lost 6 bases and the J segment 1 base; nucleotides outside the gene matches: 6. The CDR3 length is 14 residues. Looked up from germline, CDR1 is SQVTM and CDR2 is ANQGSEA. The CDR3 bases are TGCAGCGTAGGACTAGCGGTCTCTTCCTACGAGCAGTACTTC. It codes for CSVGLAVSSYEQYF.

The chain has TRBV11-2 and TRBJ1-6; D gene uncertain. CDR3 length: 16 amino acids. The germline V and J ends were trimmed by 5 bases and 1 base, with 12 bases remaining between them. Germline values: CDR1 SGHAT, CDR2 FQNNGV. The chain's CDR3 is CASSPTGESYNSPLHF. The CDR3 nucleotides read TGTGCCAGCAGCCCTACTGGGGAGTCCTATAATTCACCCCTCCACTTT.

The chain carries TRBV27 and TRBJ1-5; tentative D call: TRBD1 (6 bases). The V gene lost 5 bases and the J gene lost 4 bases, with 18 bases spanning the gap. Germline loops: CDR1 MNHEY, CDR2 SMNVEV (reference sequence). CDR3 length: 16 residues. The CDR3 here is CASSATGYGLNQPQHF. CDR3 sequence (DNA): TGTGCCAGCAGTGCCACAGGGTACGGGTTAAATCAGCCCCAGCATTTT.

The chain carries TRBV4-2 and TRBJ2-3; 12 bases are shared with TRBD2. The CDR3 is made up of 16 amino acids. Trimming cost V 3 bases and J 4 bases; bases outside gene matches: 5. The germline CDR1 and CDR2 sequences are LGHNA and YNFKEQ. The DNA of the CDR3 is TGTGCCAGCAGCCAGACGACTAGCGGGAGTGCAGATACGCAGTATTTT. This sequence encodes CASSQTTSGSADTQYF.

DNA for the CDR3: TGTGCCAGCGAAAGACAGGGGTCTGGAAACACCATATATTTT. Its protein is CASERQGSGNTIYF. This chain joins TRBV25-1 and TRBJ1-3, with TRBD1 matching 8 bases. Germline values: CDR1 MGHDK, CDR2 SYGVNS. The V and J ends lost 8 bases and 1 base, in that order; junction bases with no gene match: 4. The CDR3 is made up of 14 amino acids.

The CDR3 sequence is CASSLGGISGNTIYF. The CDR3 coding sequence is TGTGCCAGCAGCTTGGGGGGCATCTCTGGAAACACCATATATTTT. This chain joins TRBV5-4 and TRBJ1-3, with a possible D match to TRBD1 (5 bases). This CDR3 is built from 15 residues. Germline V gene sequence: CDR1 SGHNT, CDR2 YYREEE (reference sequence). V gave up 0 bases and J gave up 0 bases, with 7 bases separating them. Supplemented by reference TRBV5-4 and TRBJ1-3, the full variable domain reads ETGVTQSPTHLIKTRGQQVTLRCSSQSGHNTVSWYQQALGQGPQFIFQYYREEENGRGNFPPRFSGLQFPNYSSELNVNALELDDSALYLCASSLGGISGNTIYFGEGSWLTVV.

J is TRBJ1-1 and V is TRBV7-2; tentative D call: TRBD1 (6 bases). This CDR3 is 14 amino acids long. The V gene lost 2 bases and the J gene lost 1 base, with 8 bases spanning the gap. Germline V CDR1 and CDR2: SGHTA, FQGNSA. The CDR3 loop reads CASSLWTENTEAFF. The CDR3 nucleotides are TGTGCCAGCAGCTTATGGACAGAGAACACTGAAGCTTTCTTT.

This clone occurred once. This rearrangement joins TRBV28 to TRBJ2-5; D gene unclear. Germline CDR1 is MDHEN and CDR2 is SYDVKM. The CDR3 totals 14 residues. V dropped 2 bases and J dropped 0 bases, with 7 bases sitting between them. DNA of the CDR3: TGTGCCAGCAGTTTACCTAAGTACCAAGAGACCCAGTACTTC. Its translation is CASSLPKYQETQYF.

This clone has more than one count but fewer than ten. This sequence joins TRBV27 and TRBJ1-1, with TRBD1 matching 7 bases. The CDR3 consists of 14 residues. Germline V gives CDR1 MNHEY, CDR2 SMNVEV (reference sequence). V shed 2 bases and J 4 bases; nucleotides not matched to a gene: 4. CDR3: CASSLTTGSTEAFF. The CDR3 region has the DNA TGTGCCAGCAGTTTAACGACAGGGAGCACTGAAGCTTTCTTT.

The rearrangement joins TRBV27 to TRBJ1-2, with TRBD1 identical over 7 bases. Germline V lookup: CDR1 MNHEY, CDR2 SMNVEV (reference sequence). V lost 6 bases and J lost 8; bases outside the gene matches: 12. This CDR3 is built from 14 residues. CDR3 coding DNA: TGTGCCAGCAGCGAACAGGGGCGAGGTCTGGGCTACACCTTC. It translates to CASSEQGRGLGYTF.

The genes are TRBV9 and TRBJ1-1, with 7 bases fitting TRBD1. The V segment lost 3 bases and the J segment 4 bases; nucleotides outside the gene matches: 18. Germline CDR1 and CDR2: SGDLS and YYNGEE. This CDR3 is 18 amino acids long. The CDR3 region is CASSETPGQLGRGTEAFF. The CDR3 DNA follows: TGTGCCAGCAGCGAGACACCGGGACAGCTAGGCCGGGGCACTGAAGCTTTCTTT. The full variable domain, its missing parts supplied by reference TRBV9 and TRBJ1-1, is DSGVTQTPKHLITATGQRVTLRCSPRSGDLSVYWYQQSLDQGLQFLIQYYNGEERAKGNILERFSAQQFPDLHSELNLSSLELGDSALYFCASSETPGQLGRGTEAFFGQGTRLTVV.

The genes are TRBV7-6 and TRBJ1-6; 7 nucleotides align to TRBD1. With V trimmed by 5 bases and J by 0 bases, 4 bases remained unmatched. The CDR3 has 16 amino acids. Germline V lookup: CDR1 SGHVS, CDR2 FNYEAQ. The CDR3 nucleotides read TGTGCCAGCAGCCGGGGACAGAGCTCCTATAATTCACCCCTCCACTTT. Encoded protein: CASSRGQSSYNSPLHF. The entire variable domain, with the rest obtained from reference TRBV7-6 and TRBJ1-6, is as follows: GAGVSQSPRYKVTKRGQDVALRCDPISGHVSLYWYRQALGQGPEFLTYFNYEAQQDKSGLPNDRFSAERPEGSISTLTIQRTEQRDSAMYRCASSRGQSSYNSPLHFGNGTRLTVT.